The clone carrying this TCR beta chain was seen a handful of times. The data originate from a study of T cells after yellow fever vaccination. TCRdb recomputed calls from the 5' RACE reads with MiXCR, one row per CDR3 protein. The sample lists a few hundred thousand distinct CDR3 sequences; about 19% were seen once. The CDR3 consists of 14 residues. V lost 1 base and J 8 bases, leaving 14 bases between the germline ends. Germline-derived CDR1 and CDR2 are LGHDT and YNNKEL (reference sequence). Sequencing was performed on PBMCs, taken 15 days after the yellow fever booster vaccination. V usage is TRBV3-1 and J usage is TRBJ1-2; no clear D gene. The TCR sequence derives from a man under 40 who received the YFV17D yellow fever vaccine. In nucleotides, the CDR3 is TGTGCCAGCAGCCAAGGCCCTTCGATTGGCGGCTACACCTTC. Protein: CASSQGPSIGGYTF.